This T cell receptor beta chain was identified in a study of blood T cell repertoires in COVID-19. Across the whole study: The United States, Italy and Spain provided the acute and convalescent COVID-19 samples. From T cells, B-cell-depleted T cells, or PBMCs came the material, which was cDNA or gDNA.

Under the authors' procedure: Estimation of nucleated cell counts relied on the amplification of reference gene primers. Here immunoSEQ multiplex PCR was the method, and the copy in TCRdb shows in-frame clones only, minus some. Clone size and V and J calls were adopted from that table, with D and trimming inferred from the DNA. The profile shows approximately 240,000 clones, 83% of them singletons. Germline V gives CDR1 MNHEY, CDR2 SMNVEV (reference sequence). V shed 7 bases and J 6 bases; nucleotides not matched to a gene: 6. This CDR3 comprises 13 residues. The sequencing sample was made of peripheral blood. The receptor was isolated from a human donor in a cohort sampled during active COVID-19. The V and J genes are TRBV27 and TRBJ2-1, with 7 nucleotides matching TRBD2. The CDR3 sequence is CASMAGVRNEQFF. In DNA form, the CDR3 reads TGTGCCAGCATGGCGGGAGTACGCAATGAGCAGTTCTTC.